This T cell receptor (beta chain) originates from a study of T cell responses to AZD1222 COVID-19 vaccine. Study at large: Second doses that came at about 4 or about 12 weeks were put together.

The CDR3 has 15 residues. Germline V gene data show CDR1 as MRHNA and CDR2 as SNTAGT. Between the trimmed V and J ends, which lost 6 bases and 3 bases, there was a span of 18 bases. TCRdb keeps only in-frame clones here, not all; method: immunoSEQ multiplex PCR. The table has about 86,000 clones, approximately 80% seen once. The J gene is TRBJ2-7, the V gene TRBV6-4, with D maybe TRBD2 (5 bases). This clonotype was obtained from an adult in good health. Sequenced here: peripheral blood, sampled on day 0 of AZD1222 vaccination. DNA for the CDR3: TGTGCCAGCAGGGGTCGAACTAGAAATAACTACGAGCAGTACTTC. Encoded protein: CASRGRTRNNYEQYF.